These T cell receptor beta chains were read from a single sample in a study of radiotherapy plus CTLA-4 blockade in lung cancer. Sequenced by immunoSEQ multiplex PCR; TCRdb stores in-frame clones only, minus some. The profile shows 75,000 to 100,000 clones, around nine tenths of them singletons. This material consisted of peripheral blood, taken from a patient treated with radiotherapy plus ipilimumab. The receptors were gathered from a human donor with non-small cell lung cancer that progressed on radiotherapy plus ipilimumab. CDR3s include the opening cysteine and the closing phenylalanine or tryptophan. D genes are given only for firm matches. The size field is filled for only some rows; it gives once, few, many or a size class.

clone size,D gene,J gene,V gene,CDR3 length,CDR3 protein,CDR3 DNA
.,.,TRBJ2-3,TRBV6-1,11,CASSDTGLQYF,TGTGCCAGCAGTGATACCGGACTGCAGTATTTT
.,.,TRBJ2-5,TRBV14,14,CASSQEWLRETQYF,TGTGCCAGCAGCCAAGAATGGCTCAGGGAGACCCAGTACTTC
.,TRBD2,TRBJ2-2,TRBV2,16,CASKSSSGSGTGELFF,TGTGCCAGCAAGTCTTCTAGCGGGAGCGGTACCGGGGAGCTGTTTTTT
.,.,TRBJ2-1,TRBV2,14,CASSVIRVESRQFF,TGTGCCAGCAGTGTGATCAGGGTGGAGTCCCGCCAGTTCTTC
.,.,TRBJ1-1,TRBV30,13,CAWNGGANTEAFF,TGTGCCTGGAACGGAGGGGCAAACACTGAAGCTTTCTTT
.,.,TRBJ2-4,TRBV7-9,16,CASSREAAIAKNIQYF,TGTGCCAGCAGCCGTGAAGCGGCCATAGCCAAAAACATTCAGTACTTC
.,.,TRBJ2-6,TRBV4-2,19,CASSQGRGPTPADPNVLTF,TGTGCCAGCAGCCAGGGGCGCGGACCCACCCCCGCGGATCCCAACGTCCTGACTTTC
.,.,TRBJ1-3,TRBV4-1,15,CASSQQGVLGNTIYF,TGCGCCAGCAGCCAACAAGGGGTCCTCGGAAACACCATATATTTT
.,.,TRBJ2-5,TRBV29-1,12,CSVETRQETQYF,TGCAGCGTTGAAACCAGACAAGAGACCCAGTACTTC
many,.,TRBJ2-7,TRBV5-1,13,CASSLGPGYEQYF,TGCGCCAGCAGCTTAGGTCCGGGCTACGAGCAGTACTTC
.,.,TRBJ2-3,TRBV7-2,12,CASSPLVNTQYF,TGTGCCAGCAGCCCGTTGGTAAATACGCAGTATTTT
.,.,TRBJ2-1,TRBV6-5,15,CASSSSGGANNEQFF,TGTGCCAGCAGTTCCTCAGGGGGGGCCAACAATGAGCAGTTCTTC
.,.,TRBJ2-7,TRBV6-1,13,CASSRDLLYEQYF,TGTGCCAGCAGTCGGGACTTATTATACGAGCAGTACTTC
.,.,TRBJ1-5,TRBV23-1,14,CASSQLDPPKPQHF,TGCGCCAGCAGTCAGCTTGACCCTCCTAAACCCCAGCATTTT
.,.,TRBJ2-1,TRBV6-5,13,CASSYLAYNEQFF,TGTGCCAGCAGTTACTTGGCCTACAATGAGCAGTTCTTC
.,.,TRBJ2-5,TRBV7-2,14,CASSLMRAAGTQYF,TGTGCCAGCAGCTTAATGAGGGCAGCGGGGACCCAGTACTTC
few,.,TRBJ1-1,TRBV6-1,14,CASSDLDTYTEAFF,TGTGCCAGCAGTGATCTGGACACCTACACTGAAGCTTTCTTT
.,.,TRBJ1-4,TRBV7-9,14,CASSRGLTNEKLFF,TGTGCCAGCAGCCGAGGTTTAACTAATGAAAAACTGTTTTTT
.,.,TRBJ2-3,TRBV18,13,CASSSFPMDTQYF,TGTGCCAGCTCAAGCTTTCCGATGGATACGCAGTATTTT
.,TRBD1,TRBJ2-7,TRBV2,14,CATSRDRESYEQYF,TGTGCCACCTCCCGGGACAGGGAATCCTACGAGCAGTACTTC
.,.,TRBJ2-5,TRBV4-1,16,CASSQETTRNQETQYF,TGCGCCAGCAGCCAAGAAACTACAAGGAACCAAGAGACCCAGTACTTC
.,TRBD2,TRBJ2-1,TRBV9,16,CASNPTGLAAYNEQFF,TGTGCCAGCAACCCTACTGGACTAGCGGCCTACAATGAGCAGTTCTTC
.,.,TRBJ1-2,TRBV6-5,14,CASSSNPEGYGYTF,TGTGCCAGCAGTTCCAACCCGGAGGGCTATGGCTACACCTTC
.,.,TRBJ1-3,TRBV5-8,12,CASRDIGNTIYF,TGTGCCAGTCGGGACATTGGAAACACCATATATTTT
.,.,TRBJ2-1,TRBV18,15,CASSPLSQGAGEQFF,TGTGCCAGCTCACCACTGTCTCAAGGGGCTGGGGAGCAGTTCTTC
.,.,TRBJ2-7,TRBV4-1,17,CASSQNPPGVNDDEQYF,TGCGCCAGCAGCCAAAACCCGCCCGGGGTGAACGATGACGAGCAGTACTTC
few,.,TRBJ2-1,TRBV11-2,14,CASTAPSAYNEQFF,TGTGCCAGCACGGCTCCTAGCGCCTACAATGAGCAGTTCTTC
.,TRBD2,TRBJ2-7,TRBV6-1,14,CASSVEAGDYEQYF,TGTGCCAGCAGTGTGGAAGCGGGAGATTACGAGCAGTACTTC
.,.,TRBJ2-1,TRBV6-1,13,CASSEGRGRHKFF,TGTGCCAGCAGTGAAGGGCGGGGGCGCCATAAGTTCTTC
.,TRBD2,TRBJ2-2,TRBV7-3,14,CASSETSNTGELFF,TGTGCCAGCAGCGAGACTAGCAACACCGGGGAGCTGTTTTTT
.,.,TRBJ2-7,TRBV5-4,14,CASSSGGELYEQYF,TGTGCCAGCAGTTCCGGTGGGGAGCTCTACGAGCAGTACTTC
.,.,TRBJ1-1,TRBV9,15,CASSVEVGMHTEAFF,TGTGCCAGCAGCGTAGAGGTGGGAATGCACACTGAAGCTTTCTTT
.,TRBD1,TRBJ1-3,TRBV7-2,16,CASSFRTGGSGNTIYF,TGTGCCAGCAGCTTTAGGACAGGGGGCTCTGGAAACACCATATATTTT
.,TRBD2,TRBJ2-3,TRBV5-1,15,CASSLSGRATDTQYF,TGCGCCAGCAGCTTGAGCGGGAGGGCTACAGATACGCAGTATTTT
.,TRBD1,TRBJ1-3,TRBV6-1,14,CASSETGTGNTIYF,TGTGCCAGCAGTGAGACAGGGACTGGAAACACCATATATTTT
.,.,TRBJ1-5,TRBV10-2,13,CASSKQGNQPQHF,TGCGCCAGCAGCAAACAGGGCAATCAGCCCCAGCATTTT
.,.,TRBJ2-7,TRBV19,16,CASSIDPGVGLYEQYF,TGTGCCAGTAGTATAGACCCCGGAGTGGGGCTATACGAGCAGTACTTC
.,TRBD2,TRBJ2-7,TRBV7-3,14,CASSPSGGDHEQYF,TGTGCCAGCAGCCCTAGCGGAGGGGACCACGAGCAGTACTTC
.,TRBD1,TRBJ1-2,TRBV5-1,15,CASSLGQGGFEQSTF,TGCGCCAGCAGCCTTGGACAGGGAGGATTTGAACAGTCCACCTTC
.,.,TRBJ1-1,TRBV5-1,14,CASSVMGTRIEAFF,TGCGCCAGCAGCGTAATGGGGACCAGGATCGAAGCTTTCTTT
.,TRBD1,TRBJ2-7,TRBV6-1,14,CASSGTGVYYEQYF,TGTGCCAGCAGCGGGACAGGGGTATACTACGAGCAGTACTTC